This TCR beta chain emerged from a study of cytomegalovirus exposure and HLA in healthy donors. Those who donated were healthy bone marrow donors. As to this clone: Its antigen is undetermined. The junction does not match germline at one end; this may be a read error.

The PCR contained 60 Vbeta and 13 Jbeta primers. Here immunoSEQ multiplex PCR was the method, and the copy in TCRdb shows in-frame clones only, minus some. The data show more than 80,000 clones, with around 73% seen just once and about 4% held by the top ten. CDR3 length equals 15 residues. Germline values: CDR1 SSHAT, CDR2 FNYEAQ (reference sequence). Study findings and constraints: The authors confirmed in vitro that a few CMV-associated chains were specific for CMV antigens. As immune exposure information, only CMV serostatus was available.

The TCR comes from a middle-aged woman in good health and CMV-seropositive. Sequencing used PBMCs. The J gene is TRBJ2-2, the V gene TRBV7-7, with TRBD1 matching over 7 bases. The chain's CDR3 is CASSPGQLNTGELFF. CDR3 DNA sequence: TGTGCTAGCAGCCCGGGACAGTTGAACACCGGGGAGCTGTTTTTT.